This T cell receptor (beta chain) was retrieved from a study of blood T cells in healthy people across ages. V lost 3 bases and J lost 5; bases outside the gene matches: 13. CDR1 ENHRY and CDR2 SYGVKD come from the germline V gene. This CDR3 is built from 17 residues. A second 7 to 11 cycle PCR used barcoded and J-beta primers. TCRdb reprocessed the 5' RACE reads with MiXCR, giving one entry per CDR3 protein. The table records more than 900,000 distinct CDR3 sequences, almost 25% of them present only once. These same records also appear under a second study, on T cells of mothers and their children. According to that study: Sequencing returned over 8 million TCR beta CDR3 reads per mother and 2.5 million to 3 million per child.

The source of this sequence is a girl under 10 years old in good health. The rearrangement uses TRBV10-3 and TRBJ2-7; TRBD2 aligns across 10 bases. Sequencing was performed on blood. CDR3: CAISDTGPASGGHEQYF. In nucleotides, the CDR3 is TGTGCCATCAGTGACACAGGGCCAGCTAGCGGGGGCCACGAGCAGTACTTC.